One sample yielded the 4 T cell receptor beta chains listed below, sequenced in a study of blood T cell repertoires in COVID-19. Here immunoSEQ multiplex PCR was the method, and the copy in TCRdb shows in-frame clones only, minus some. The data contain about 180,000 clones, around 83% of them singletons. The sample comprised peripheral blood. These receptors originate from a man aged 50-59 years with active or convalescent COVID-19.

The rearrangement uses TRBV25-1 and TRBJ2-3, with a weak D call TRBD2 (5 bases). Trimming left V 5 bases short and J 6 bases short, with 12 bases between. The CDR3 has 13 residues. The germline V gene encodes CDR1 MGHDK and CDR2 SYGVNS. The CDR3 region is CASSLAPGDTQYF. The CDR3 coding sequence is TGTGCCAGCAGTTTAGCGCCCGGGGATACGCAGTATTTT.

The V gene is TRBV10-3, the J gene TRBJ2-1, with 8 bases matching TRBD2. Per germline, CDR1 ENHRY and CDR2 SYGVKD. Losses at the gene ends were 0 bases for V and 7 bases for J; bases not matched to a gene: 2. CDR3 length equals 14 residues. The CDR3 region is CAISESSGNNEQFF. The CDR3 region has the DNA TGTGCCATCAGTGAGTCTAGCGGGAATAATGAGCAGTTCTTC.

CDR3 sequence reads: CASSLDGTRNTGELFF. CDR3 nucleotides: TGTGCCAGCAGCTTAGATGGGACAAGAAACACCGGGGAGCTGTTTTTT. The genes are TRBV11-2 and TRBJ2-2; possible D gene TRBD1, 6 bases. Trimming cost V 0 bases and J 2 bases, with 10 bases left between them. The CDR3 consists of 16 residues. The germline V gene encodes CDR1 SGHAT and CDR2 FQNNGV.

The chain is built from TRBV11-3 and TRBJ2-1; no clear D gene. The length of the CDR3 is 14 residues. The V gene's germline CDR1 is SGHNT and CDR2 YENEEA. V shed 5 bases and J shed 1 base, with 9 bases lying between them. The CDR3 nucleotides are TGTGCCAGCAGCAAAGACTCGTCCTACAATGAGCAGTTCTTC. It specifies CASSKDSSYNEQFF.